These 10 T cell receptor beta chains came from one sample sequenced in a study of cytomegalovirus exposure and HLA in healthy donors (TCRdb year 2017). Library method: the immunoSEQ multiplex PCR assay. For the multiplex PCR, a mixture combining 60 forward primers for TCR Vbeta segments and 13 reverse primers for TCR Jbeta segments was used. The source is immuneACCESS, and TCRdb retained only in-frame sequences with V and J called. Part of the clones is not carried over; for the studies checked, unresolved V genes explain less than half of this, and the remainder is unexplained. The sample records roughly 230,000 clones, over 90% of which are singletons. 1.7% of the sample goes to the ten largest clones. Sequencing used PBMCs. Receptors originate from a girl aged 2 to 9 in good health and CMV-seronegative.

V is TRBV18 and J is TRBJ1-1; D gene unclear. With 6 bases removed from V and 0 bases from J, the gap between germline ends came to 11 bases. Germline assignment: CDR1 KGHSH and CDR2 LQKENI. This CDR3 spans 14 amino acids. DNA for the CDR3: TGTGCCAGCTCCAGGACGGGGATGAACACTGAAGCTTTCTTT. This gives the protein CASSRTGMNTEAFF.

The genes are TRBV29-1 and TRBJ1-5; D gene unclear. V was cut by 4 bases and J by 3 bases, with 10 bases left in between. Germline-derived CDR1 and CDR2 are SQVTM and ANQGSEA. This CDR3 has 13 residues. The CDR3 region is CSVGLTLNQPQHF. CDR3 bases: TGCAGCGTTGGACTAACTCTCAATCAGCCCCAGCATTTT. The entire variable domain, with the rest obtained from reference TRBV29-1 and TRBJ1-5, is as follows: SAVISQKPSRDICQRGTSLTIQCQVDSQVTMMFWYRQQPGQSLTLIATANQGSEATYESGFVIDKFPISRPNLTFSTLTVSNMSPEDSSIYLCSVGLTLNQPQHFGDGTRLSIL.

J is TRBJ1-2 and V is TRBV5-4, with D unclear. V was shortened by 0 bases and J by 2 bases, with 5 bases between the two germline ends. The CDR3 runs 13 residues. The germline gives CDR1 SGHNT, CDR2 YYREEE (reference sequence). The CDR3 protein is CASSLAENYGYTF. Written as DNA, the CDR3 is TGTGCCAGCAGCTTGGCAGAAAACTATGGCTACACCTTC.

This clone showed up just once. The rearrangement links TRBV10-3 to TRBJ2-1; 7 bases are shared with TRBD2. Germline V CDR1 and CDR2: ENHRY, SYGVKD. Trimming at V came to 11 bases and at J to 5 bases, leaving 6 bases not matched to a gene. The CDR3 loop spans 12 amino acids. CDR3 sequence reads: CAATSVHNEQFF. The CDR3 DNA is TGTGCCGCCACTAGCGTACACAATGAGCAGTTCTTC.

V gene TRBV27 combines with J gene TRBJ1-2, with D perhaps TRBD1 (6 bases). V was shortened by 2 bases and J by 2 bases, with 12 bases between the two germline ends. The germline CDR1 and CDR2 sequences are MNHEY and SMNVEV (reference sequence). CDR3 size: 15 residues. CDR3 nucleotide sequence: TGTGCCAGCAGTTTAGCCCCAGGGGACAACTATGGCTACACCTTC. The encoded protein is CASSLAPGDNYGYTF.

The chain uses TRBV18 and TRBJ1-3; no clear D gene. The CDR3 has 16 amino acids. Trimming left V 3 bases short and J 4 bases short, with 16 bases between. Germline V lookup: CDR1 KGHSH, CDR2 LQKENI. The CDR3 region is CASSPYGSPLGNTIYF. As DNA, the CDR3 is TGTGCCAGCTCACCTTATGGGAGCCCGTTAGGAAACACCATATATTTT. Supplemented by reference TRBV18 and TRBJ1-3, the full variable domain reads NAGVMQNPRHLVRRRGQEARLRCSPMKGHSHVYWYRQLPEEGLKFMVYLQKENIIDESGMPKERFSAEFPKEGPSILRIQQVVRGDSAAYFCASSPYGSPLGNTIYFGEGSWLTVV.

The V and J genes are TRBV28 and TRBJ1-5, with 10 bases aligning to TRBD1. V lost 7 bases to trimming and J lost 6 bases; unmatched junction nucleotides: 6. The CDR3 has 14 amino acids. The germline gives CDR1 MDHEN, CDR2 SYDVKM. The CDR3 nucleotides read TGTGCCAGCACCCAGGGACAGGGGAGTCAGCCCCAGCATTTT. Translated, it gives CASTQGQGSQPQHF.

The chain carries TRBV18 and TRBJ2-3, with 8 positions matching TRBD1. CDR3 length equals 17 residues. In germline, CDR1 is KGHSH, CDR2 LQKENI. V gave up 3 bases and J gave up 0 bases; unmatched junction bases: 8. CDR3 bases: TGTGCCAGCTCACCGCAATCCCGACAGGGGAGCACAGATACGCAGTATTTT. Amino acid sequence: CASSPQSRQGSTDTQYF.

As DNA, the CDR3 is TGCAGCGTTGGCTCTTCGGCTAGCGGCAATGAGCAGTTCTTC. It translates to CSVGSSASGNEQFF. V and J are TRBV29-1 and TRBJ2-1, with 7 bases matching TRBD2. With V trimmed by 4 bases and J by 6 bases, 9 bases remained unmatched. The CDR3 is 14 residues long. Germline V CDR1 and CDR2: SQVTM, ANQGSEA.

The V call is TRBV5-1, the J call TRBJ2-5; D may be TRBD2 (5 bases). The germline V gene has CDR1 SGHRS and CDR2 YFSETQ. The V gene lost 4 bases and the J gene lost 0 bases, with 10 bases spanning the gap. The CDR3 length is 14 residues. CDR3 sequence (DNA): TGCGCCAGCAGCCGCTCGGGGAACCAAGAGACCCAGTACTTC. Translated, it gives CASSRSGNQETQYF.